The 8 T cell receptor beta chains below come from one sample, sequenced in a study of glioma-infiltrating T cells. Amplification of TCR alpha and beta CDR3 regions from RNA used iRepertoire nested multiplex PCR. TCRdb processed the multiplex PCR reads anew with MiXCR; each CDR3 protein has one entry. Among about 130,000 distinct CDR3 sequences listed, roughly a quarter were seen once. Material: glioma tissue, nonneoplastic brain tissue, or PBMCs (not recorded which). These receptors were taken from a human donor with low-grade glioma or glioblastoma, undergoing nonglioma brain surgery, or in good health (not recorded which).

CDR3 in DNA: TGCAGTGCCCGGGACCCAGGCACAGATACGCAGTATTTT. Translating it yields CSARDPGTDTQYF. The J gene is TRBJ2-3, the V gene TRBV20-1; D may correspond to TRBD1 or TRBD2 (5 bases each). Germline CDR1 and CDR2: DFQATT and SNEGSKA (reference sequence). CDR3 length: 13 residues. V lost 6 bases and J lost 1, with 11 bases in between.

This clonotype showed up just a few times. The DNA for the CDR3 is TGTGCCAGCAGTCTGGGCGCAAACACAGATACGCAGTATTTT. Residues: CASSLGANTDTQYF. The V and J genes are TRBV28 and TRBJ2-3; D is ambiguous. Between the trimmed V and J ends, which lost 5 bases and 2 bases, there was a span of 11 bases. The CDR3 contains 14 residues. Germline assignment: CDR1 MDHEN and CDR2 SYDVKM.

This clonotype occurred many times. The rearrangement uses TRBV28 and TRBJ1-5; no firm D call. CDR3 length equals 15 residues. Trimming stripped 3 bases from V and 5 bases from J, with 14 bases between. The V gene's germline CDR1 is MDHEN and CDR2 SYDVKM. The CDR3 nucleotides read TGTGCCAGCAGTTTGTCGACCCCTCGCGATCAGCCCCAGCATTTT. This translates into CASSLSTPRDQPQHF.

V usage is TRBV20-1 and J usage is TRBJ1-1; D is unresolved. CDR1 DFQATT and CDR2 SNEGSKA come from the germline V gene (reference sequence). The CDR3 is 11 amino acids. V gave up 6 bases and J gave up 7 bases, with 12 bases separating them. The CDR3 is CSATFQSEAFF. The CDR3 bases are TGCAGTGCCACGTTCCAGAGTGAAGCTTTCTTT.

The gene calls are TRBV7-2 and TRBJ1-1; D gene ambiguous. Germline V lookup: CDR1 SGHTA, CDR2 FQGNSA. Trimming pared 5 bases from V and 3 bases from J, leaving 10 bases between. The CDR3 runs to 13 residues. The CDR3 loop is CASSLDVDTEAFF. CDR3 nucleotides: TGTGCCAGCAGCCTTGACGTGGACACTGAAGCTTTCTTT.

This clonotype was seen a handful of times. V usage is TRBV12-3 or TRBV12-4 and J usage is TRBJ1-2; D unclear. The CDR3 extends over 12 amino acids. Trimming stripped 7 bases from V and 2 bases from J, with 8 bases between. The CDR3 here is CASTSPNYGYTF. CDR3 DNA sequence: TGTGCCAGCACCTCGCCCAACTATGGCTACACCTTC.

V and J are TRBV10-2 and TRBJ1-2; D is ambiguous. The CDR3 covers 11 residues. The ends were cut back, 3 bases at V and 4 bases at J, with 3 bases in the middle. Germline loops: CDR1 WSHSY, CDR2 SAAADI. The CDR3 DNA follows: TGCGCCAGCAGTGAAAGCTATGGCTACACCTTC. This encodes CASSESYGYTF.

The chain employs TRBV5-1 and TRBJ2-5; D is possibly TRBD1 (5 bases). In germline, CDR1 is SGHRS, CDR2 YFSETQ. Trimming removed 0 bases from V and 1 base from J, with 13 bases in between. This CDR3 is built from 16 residues. The CDR3 sequence: CASSLGGASPQETQYF. The DNA for the CDR3 is TGCGCCAGCAGCTTGGGGGGCGCATCCCCCCAAGAGACCCAGTACTTC.